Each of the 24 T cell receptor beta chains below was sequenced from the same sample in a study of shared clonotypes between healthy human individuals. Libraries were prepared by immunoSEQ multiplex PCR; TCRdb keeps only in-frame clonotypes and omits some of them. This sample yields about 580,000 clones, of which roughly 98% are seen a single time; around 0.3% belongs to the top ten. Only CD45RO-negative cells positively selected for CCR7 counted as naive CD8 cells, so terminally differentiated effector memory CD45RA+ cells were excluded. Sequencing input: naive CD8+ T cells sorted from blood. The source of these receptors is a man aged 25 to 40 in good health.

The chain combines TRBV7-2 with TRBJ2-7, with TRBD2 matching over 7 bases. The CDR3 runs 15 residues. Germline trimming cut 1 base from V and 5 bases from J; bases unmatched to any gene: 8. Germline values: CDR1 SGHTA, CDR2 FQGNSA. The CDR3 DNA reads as TGTGCCAGCAGCTTAGGACCGGGCCGGGGGGACGAGCAGTACTTC. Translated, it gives CASSLGPGRGDEQYF.

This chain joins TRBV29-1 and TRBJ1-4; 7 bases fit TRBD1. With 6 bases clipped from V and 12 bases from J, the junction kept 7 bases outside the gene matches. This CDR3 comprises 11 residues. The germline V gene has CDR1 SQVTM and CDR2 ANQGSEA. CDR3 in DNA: TGCAGCGTAGAGGACAGGAGGGAACTGTTTTTT. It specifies CSVEDRRELFF.

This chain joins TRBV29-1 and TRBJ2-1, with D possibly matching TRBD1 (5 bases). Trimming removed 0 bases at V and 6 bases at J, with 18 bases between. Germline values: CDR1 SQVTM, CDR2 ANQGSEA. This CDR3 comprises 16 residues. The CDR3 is CSVEDPLQGPGNEQFF. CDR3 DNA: TGCAGCGTTGAAGACCCCTTGCAGGGTCCTGGCAATGAGCAGTTCTTC.

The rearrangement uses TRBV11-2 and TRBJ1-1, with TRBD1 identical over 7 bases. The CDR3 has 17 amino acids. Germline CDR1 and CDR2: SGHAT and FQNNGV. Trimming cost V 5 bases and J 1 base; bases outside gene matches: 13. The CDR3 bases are TGTGCCAGCAGCCCTCGATTCGGACAGGAGGGGAACACTGAAGCTTTCTTT. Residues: CASSPRFGQEGNTEAFF.

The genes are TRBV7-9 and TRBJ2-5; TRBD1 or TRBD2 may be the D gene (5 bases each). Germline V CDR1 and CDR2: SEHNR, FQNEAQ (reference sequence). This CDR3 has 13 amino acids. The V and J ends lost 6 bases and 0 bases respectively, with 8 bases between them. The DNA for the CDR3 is TGTGCCAGCAGTTGGGGGTACCAAGAGACCCAGTACTTC. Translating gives CASSWGYQETQYF. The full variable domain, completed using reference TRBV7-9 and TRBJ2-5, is DTGVSQNPRHKITKRGQNVTFRCDPISEHNRLYWYRQTLGQGPEFLTYFQNEAQLEKSRLLSDRFSAERPKGSFSTLEIQRTEQGDSAMYLCASSWGYQETQYFGPGTRLLVL.

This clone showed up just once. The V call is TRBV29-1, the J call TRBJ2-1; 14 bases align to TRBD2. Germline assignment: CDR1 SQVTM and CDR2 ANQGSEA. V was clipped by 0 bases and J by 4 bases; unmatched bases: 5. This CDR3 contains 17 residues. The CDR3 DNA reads TGCAGCGTTGAAGAGGGACTAGCGGGAGATCGGTACAATGAGCAGTTCTTC. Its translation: CSVEEGLAGDRYNEQFF.

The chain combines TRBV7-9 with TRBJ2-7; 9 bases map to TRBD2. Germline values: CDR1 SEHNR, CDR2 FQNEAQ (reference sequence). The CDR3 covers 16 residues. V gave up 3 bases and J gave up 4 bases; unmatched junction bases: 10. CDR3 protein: CASSLPPGTSSYEQYF. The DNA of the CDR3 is TGTGCCAGCAGCTTGCCGCCCGGGACTAGCAGTTACGAGCAGTACTTC.

In nucleotides, the CDR3 is TGTGCCTGGAGCACTAGCGGGAGGGCCCCCTACTACGAGCAGTACTTC. This gives the protein CAWSTSGRAPYYEQYF. The chain links TRBV30 to TRBJ2-7, with 13 bases matching TRBD2. The V gene end was trimmed by 3 bases and the J gene end by 3 bases; junction bases not matched to a gene: 8. The CDR3 contains 16 residues. Germline CDR1 reads GTSNPN; CDR2 reads SVGIG (reference sequence).

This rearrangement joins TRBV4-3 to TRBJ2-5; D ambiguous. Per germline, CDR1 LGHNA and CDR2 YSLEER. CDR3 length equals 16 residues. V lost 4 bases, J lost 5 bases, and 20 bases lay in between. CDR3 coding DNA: TGCGCCAGCAGCCTAGGGCTAGGGCCAAGAACGGAGACCCAGTACTTC. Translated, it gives CASSLGLGPRTETQYF.

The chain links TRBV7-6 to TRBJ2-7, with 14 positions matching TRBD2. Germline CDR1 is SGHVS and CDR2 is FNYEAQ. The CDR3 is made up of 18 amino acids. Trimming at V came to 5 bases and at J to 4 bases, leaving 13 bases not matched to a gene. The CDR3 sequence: CASSPKGTSGSNWYEQYF. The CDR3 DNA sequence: TGTGCCAGCAGCCCAAAAGGGACTAGCGGGAGTAATTGGTACGAGCAGTACTTC.

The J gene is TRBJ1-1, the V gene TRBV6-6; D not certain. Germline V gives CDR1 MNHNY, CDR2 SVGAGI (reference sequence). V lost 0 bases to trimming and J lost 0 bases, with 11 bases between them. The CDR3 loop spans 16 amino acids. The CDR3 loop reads CASSYSRELMNTEAFF. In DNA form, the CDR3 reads TGTGCCAGCAGTTACTCGAGGGAGCTAATGAACACTGAAGCTTTCTTT.

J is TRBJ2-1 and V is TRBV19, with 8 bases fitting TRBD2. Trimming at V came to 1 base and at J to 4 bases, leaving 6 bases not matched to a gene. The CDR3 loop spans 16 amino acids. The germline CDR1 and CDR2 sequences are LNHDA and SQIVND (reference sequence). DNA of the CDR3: TGTGCCAGTAGTATAGTGGCGGGGGGAACGTACAATGAGCAGTTCTTC. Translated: CASSIVAGGTYNEQFF.

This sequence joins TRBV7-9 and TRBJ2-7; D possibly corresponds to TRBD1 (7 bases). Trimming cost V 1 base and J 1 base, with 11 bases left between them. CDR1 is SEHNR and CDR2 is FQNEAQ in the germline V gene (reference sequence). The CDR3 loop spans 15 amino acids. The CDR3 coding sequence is TGTGCCAGCAGCTTAGAGGCGGGACAGTCCTACGAGCAGTACTTC. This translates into CASSLEAGQSYEQYF.

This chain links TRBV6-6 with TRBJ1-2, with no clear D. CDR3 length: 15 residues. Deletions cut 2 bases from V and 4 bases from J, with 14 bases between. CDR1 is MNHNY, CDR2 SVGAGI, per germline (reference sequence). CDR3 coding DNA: TGTGCCAGCAGTTACCCCCAGATTGGGTTCTATGGCTACACCTTC. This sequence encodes CASSYPQIGFYGYTF.

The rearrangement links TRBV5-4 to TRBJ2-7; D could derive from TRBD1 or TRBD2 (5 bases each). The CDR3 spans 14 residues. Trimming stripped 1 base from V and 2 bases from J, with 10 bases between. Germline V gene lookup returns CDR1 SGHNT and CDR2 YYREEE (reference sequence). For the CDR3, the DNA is TGTGCCAGCAGCTTGCCAGGGACCACCTACGAGCAGTACTTC. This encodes CASSLPGTTYEQYF. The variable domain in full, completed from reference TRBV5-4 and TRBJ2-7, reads ETGVTQSPTHLIKTRGQQVTLRCSSQSGHNTVSWYQQALGQGPQFIFQYYREEENGRGNFPPRFSGLQFPNYSSELNVNALELDDSALYLCASSLPGTTYEQYFGPGTRLTVT.

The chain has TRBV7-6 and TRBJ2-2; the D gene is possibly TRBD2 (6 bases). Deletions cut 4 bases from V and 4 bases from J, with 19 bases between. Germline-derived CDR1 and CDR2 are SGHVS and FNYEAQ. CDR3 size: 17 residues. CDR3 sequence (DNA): TGTGCCAGCAGCTCCTTCGGGTCGGGGAGGATCACCGGGGAGCTGTTTTTT. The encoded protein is CASSSFGSGRITGELFF.

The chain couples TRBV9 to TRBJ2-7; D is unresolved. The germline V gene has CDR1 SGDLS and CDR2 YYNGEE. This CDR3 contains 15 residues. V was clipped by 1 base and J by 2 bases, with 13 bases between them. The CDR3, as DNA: TGTGCCAGCAGCGTATTGGGCAATACCCCCTACGAGCAGTACTTC. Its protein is CASSVLGNTPYEQYF.

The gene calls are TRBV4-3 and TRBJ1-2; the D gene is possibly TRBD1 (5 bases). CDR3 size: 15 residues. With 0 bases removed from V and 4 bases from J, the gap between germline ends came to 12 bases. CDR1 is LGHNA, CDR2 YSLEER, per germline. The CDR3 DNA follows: TGCGCCAGCAGCCAAGACAGAGGGGTCGCCTATGGCTACACCTTC. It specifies CASSQDRGVAYGYTF.

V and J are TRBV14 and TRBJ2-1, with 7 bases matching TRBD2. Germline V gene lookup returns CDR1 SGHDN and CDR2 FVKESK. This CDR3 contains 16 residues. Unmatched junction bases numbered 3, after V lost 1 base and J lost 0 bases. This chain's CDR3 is CASSQAREGSYNEQFF. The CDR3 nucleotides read TGTGCCAGCAGCCAAGCCAGGGAGGGCTCCTACAATGAGCAGTTCTTC.

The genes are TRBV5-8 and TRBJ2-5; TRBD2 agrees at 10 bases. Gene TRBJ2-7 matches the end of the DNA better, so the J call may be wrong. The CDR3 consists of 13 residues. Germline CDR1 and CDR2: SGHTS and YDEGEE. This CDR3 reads CASSQLAGHEQYF. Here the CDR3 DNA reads TGTGCCAGCAGCCAACTAGCGGGGCACGAGCAGTACTTC.

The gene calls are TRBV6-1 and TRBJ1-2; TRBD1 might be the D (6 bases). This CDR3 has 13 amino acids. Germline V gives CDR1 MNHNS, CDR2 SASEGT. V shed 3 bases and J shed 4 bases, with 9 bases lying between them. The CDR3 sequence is CASSDPRGYGYTF. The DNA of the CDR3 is TGTGCCAGCAGTGACCCCAGGGGCTATGGCTACACCTTC.

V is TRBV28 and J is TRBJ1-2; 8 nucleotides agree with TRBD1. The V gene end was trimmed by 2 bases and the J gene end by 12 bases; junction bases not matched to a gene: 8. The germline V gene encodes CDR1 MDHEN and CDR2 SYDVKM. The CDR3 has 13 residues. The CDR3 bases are TGTGCCAGCAGTTTAATGGCAGGGGGCGGACACACCTTC. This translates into CASSLMAGGGHTF.

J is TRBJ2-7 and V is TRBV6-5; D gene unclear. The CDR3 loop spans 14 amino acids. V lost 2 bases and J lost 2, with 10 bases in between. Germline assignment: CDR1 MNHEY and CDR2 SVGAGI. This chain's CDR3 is CASSYDQAPYEQYF. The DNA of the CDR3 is TGTGCCAGCAGTTACGACCAAGCCCCCTACGAGCAGTACTTC.

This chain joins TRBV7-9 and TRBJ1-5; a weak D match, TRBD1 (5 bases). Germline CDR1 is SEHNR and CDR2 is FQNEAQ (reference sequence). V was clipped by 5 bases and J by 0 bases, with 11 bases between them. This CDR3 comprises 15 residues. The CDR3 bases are TGTGCCAGCAGCAGCGACAGATATAGCAATCAGCCCCAGCATTTT. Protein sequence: CASSSDRYSNQPQHF.